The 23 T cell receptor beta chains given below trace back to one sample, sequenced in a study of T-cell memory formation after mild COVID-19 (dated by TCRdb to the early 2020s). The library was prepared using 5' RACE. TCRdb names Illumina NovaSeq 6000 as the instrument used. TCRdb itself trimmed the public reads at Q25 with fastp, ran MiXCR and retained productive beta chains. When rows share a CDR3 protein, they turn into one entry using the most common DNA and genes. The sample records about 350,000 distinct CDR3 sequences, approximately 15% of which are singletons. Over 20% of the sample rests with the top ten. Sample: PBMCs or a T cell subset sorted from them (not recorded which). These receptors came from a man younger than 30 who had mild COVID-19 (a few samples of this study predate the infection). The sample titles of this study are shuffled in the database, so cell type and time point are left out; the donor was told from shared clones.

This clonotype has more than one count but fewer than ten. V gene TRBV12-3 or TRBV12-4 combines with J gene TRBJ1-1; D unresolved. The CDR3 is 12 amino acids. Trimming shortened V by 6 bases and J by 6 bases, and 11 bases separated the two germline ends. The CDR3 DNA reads TGTGCCAGCAGGGTATGGGTGGCTGAAGCTTTCTTT. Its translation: CASRVWVAEAFF.

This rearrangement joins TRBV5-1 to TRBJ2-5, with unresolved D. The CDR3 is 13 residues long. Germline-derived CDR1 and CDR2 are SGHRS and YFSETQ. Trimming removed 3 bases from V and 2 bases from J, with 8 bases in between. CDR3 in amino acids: CASSSRIQETQYF. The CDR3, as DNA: TGCGCCAGCAGCTCCCGGATACAAGAGACCCAGTACTTC.

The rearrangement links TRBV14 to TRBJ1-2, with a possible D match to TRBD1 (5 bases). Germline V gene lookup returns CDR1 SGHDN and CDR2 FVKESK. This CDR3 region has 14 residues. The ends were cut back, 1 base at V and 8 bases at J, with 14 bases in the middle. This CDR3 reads CASSQAGREGGYTF. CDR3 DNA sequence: TGTGCCAGCAGCCAAGCCGGCCGGGAGGGGGGCTACACCTTC.

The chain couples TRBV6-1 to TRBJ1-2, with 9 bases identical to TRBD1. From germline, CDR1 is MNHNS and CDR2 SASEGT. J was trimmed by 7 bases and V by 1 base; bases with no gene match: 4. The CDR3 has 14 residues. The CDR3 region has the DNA TGTGCCAGCAGTGAAGTTGGGACAGGGACTGGCTACACCTTC. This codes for CASSEVGTGTGYTF.

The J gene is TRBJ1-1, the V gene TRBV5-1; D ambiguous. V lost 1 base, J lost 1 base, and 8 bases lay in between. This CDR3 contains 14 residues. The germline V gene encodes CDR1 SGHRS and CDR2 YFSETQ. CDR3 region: CASSLFDKNTEAFF. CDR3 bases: TGCGCCAGCAGCTTGTTCGACAAGAACACTGAAGCTTTCTTT.

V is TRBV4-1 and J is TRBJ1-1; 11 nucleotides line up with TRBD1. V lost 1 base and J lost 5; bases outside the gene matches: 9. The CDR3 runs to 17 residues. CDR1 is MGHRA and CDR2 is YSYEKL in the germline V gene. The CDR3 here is CASSQGTGGNLRTEAFF. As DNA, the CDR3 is TGCGCCAGCAGCCAAGGGACAGGGGGCAATTTGAGGACTGAAGCTTTCTTT.

The CDR3 nucleotides are TGCAGTGCTATTGTCCCGGACCAAGAGACCCAGTACTTC. Its translation: CSAIVPDQETQYF. V and J are TRBV20-1 and TRBJ2-5; no definite D call. V was pared by 4 bases and J by 0 bases, with 9 bases between. This CDR3 region has 13 residues. Germline V lookup: CDR1 DFQATT, CDR2 SNEGSKA (reference sequence).

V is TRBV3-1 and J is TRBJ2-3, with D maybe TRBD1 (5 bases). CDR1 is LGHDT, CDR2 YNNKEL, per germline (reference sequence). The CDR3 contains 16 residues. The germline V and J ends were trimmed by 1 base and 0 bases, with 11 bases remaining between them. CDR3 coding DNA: TGTGCCAGCAGCCAAGGGTGGGGCACTAGCACAGATACGCAGTATTTT. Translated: CASSQGWGTSTDTQYF.

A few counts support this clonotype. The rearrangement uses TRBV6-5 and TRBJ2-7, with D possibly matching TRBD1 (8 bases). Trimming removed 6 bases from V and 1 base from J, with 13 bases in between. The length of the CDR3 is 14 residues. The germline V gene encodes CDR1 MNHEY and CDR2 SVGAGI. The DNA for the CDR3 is TGTGCCAGCAGGGACAGGGAGGGGTCCTACGAGCAGTACTTC. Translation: CASRDREGSYEQYF.

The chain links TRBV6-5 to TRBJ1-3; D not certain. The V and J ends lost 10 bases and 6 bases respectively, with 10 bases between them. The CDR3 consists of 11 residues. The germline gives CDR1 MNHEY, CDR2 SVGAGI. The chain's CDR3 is CATRWENTIYF. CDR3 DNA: TGTGCCACCAGGTGGGAAAACACCATATATTTT.

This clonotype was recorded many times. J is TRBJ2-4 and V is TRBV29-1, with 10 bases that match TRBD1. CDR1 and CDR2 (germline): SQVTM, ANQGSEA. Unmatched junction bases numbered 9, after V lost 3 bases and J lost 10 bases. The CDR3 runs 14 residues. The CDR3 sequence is CSVEAGTGDRIQYF. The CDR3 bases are TGCAGCGTTGAGGCCGGGACAGGGGATCGGATTCAGTACTTC.

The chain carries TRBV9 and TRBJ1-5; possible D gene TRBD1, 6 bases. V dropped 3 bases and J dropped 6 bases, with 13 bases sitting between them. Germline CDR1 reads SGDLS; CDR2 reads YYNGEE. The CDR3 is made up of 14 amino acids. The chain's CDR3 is CASSEGGHAQPQHF. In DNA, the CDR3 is TGTGCCAGCAGCGAGGGGGGGCACGCTCAGCCCCAGCATTTT. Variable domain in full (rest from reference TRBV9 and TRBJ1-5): DSGVTQTPKHLITATGQRVTLRCSPRSGDLSVYWYQQSLDQGLQFLIQYYNGEERAKGNILERFSAQQFPDLHSELNLSSLELGDSALYFCASSEGGHAQPQHFGDGTRLSIL.

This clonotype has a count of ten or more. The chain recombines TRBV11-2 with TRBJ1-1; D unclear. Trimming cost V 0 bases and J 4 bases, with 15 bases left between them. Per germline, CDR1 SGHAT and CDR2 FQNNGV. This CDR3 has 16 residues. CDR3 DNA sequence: TGTGCCAGCAGCTTAGACCAAGGACGGGATCTCACTGAAGCTTTCTTT. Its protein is CASSLDQGRDLTEAFF.

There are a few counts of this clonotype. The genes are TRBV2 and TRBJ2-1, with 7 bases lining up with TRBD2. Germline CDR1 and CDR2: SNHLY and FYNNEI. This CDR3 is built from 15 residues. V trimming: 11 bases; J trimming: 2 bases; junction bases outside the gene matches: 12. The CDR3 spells CAGIRDYGTYNEQFF. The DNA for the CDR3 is TGTGCCGGCATCCGGGACTACGGAACCTACAATGAGCAGTTCTTC.

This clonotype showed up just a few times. The CDR3 spells CASSFPRDSNTEAFF. The CDR3 nucleotides read TGTGCCAGCAGTTTCCCCCGGGACAGTAACACTGAAGCTTTCTTT. The J gene is TRBJ1-1, the V gene TRBV6-2 or TRBV6-3; 7 bases are a match to TRBD1. Germline loops: CDR1 MNHEY, CDR2 SVGEGT. The V gene end was trimmed by 4 bases and the J gene end by 2 bases; junction bases not matched to a gene: 7. This CDR3 is 15 amino acids long.

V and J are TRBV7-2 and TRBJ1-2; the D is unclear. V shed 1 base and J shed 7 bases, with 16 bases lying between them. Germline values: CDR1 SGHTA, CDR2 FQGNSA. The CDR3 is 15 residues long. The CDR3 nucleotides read TGTGCCAGCAGCTTAGTGCGGGCAGTACTGGCTGGCTACACCTTC. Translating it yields CASSLVRAVLAGYTF.

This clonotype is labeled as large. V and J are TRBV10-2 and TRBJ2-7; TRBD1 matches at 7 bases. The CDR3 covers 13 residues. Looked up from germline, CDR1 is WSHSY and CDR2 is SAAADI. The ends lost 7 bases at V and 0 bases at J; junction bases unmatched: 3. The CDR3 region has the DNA TGCGCCAGCATGACAGGGCACTCCTACGAGCAGTACTTC. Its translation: CASMTGHSYEQYF.

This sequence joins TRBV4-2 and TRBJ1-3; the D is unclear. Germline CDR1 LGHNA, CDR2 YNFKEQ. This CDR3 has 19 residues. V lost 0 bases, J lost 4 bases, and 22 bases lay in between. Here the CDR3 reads CASSQENVRISALGNTIYF. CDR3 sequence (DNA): TGTGCCAGCAGCCAAGAAAATGTGAGAATCTCAGCCCTCGGAAACACCATATATTTT.

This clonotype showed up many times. CDR3 sequence (DNA): TGCAGCGTTGACACCCTAGCGGCTCGGGCCAATGAGCAGTTCTTC. Its translation is CSVDTLAARANEQFF. The chain uses TRBV29-1 and TRBJ2-1; TRBD2 matches 7 bases. V was pared by 3 bases and J by 6 bases, with 11 bases of the junction left unmatched. The CDR3 consists of 15 residues. The germline CDR1 and CDR2 sequences are SQVTM and ANQGSEA.

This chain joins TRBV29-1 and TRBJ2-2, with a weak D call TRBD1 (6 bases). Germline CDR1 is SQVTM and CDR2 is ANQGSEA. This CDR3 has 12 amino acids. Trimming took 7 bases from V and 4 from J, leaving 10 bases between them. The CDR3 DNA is TGCAGCGCTGCAGGGGCCACCGGGGAGCTGTTTTTT. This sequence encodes CSAAGATGELFF.

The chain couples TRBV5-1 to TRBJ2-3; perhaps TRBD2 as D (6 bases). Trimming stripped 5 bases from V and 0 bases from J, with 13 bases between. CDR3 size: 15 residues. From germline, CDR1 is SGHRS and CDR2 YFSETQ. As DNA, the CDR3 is TGCGCCAGCAGTTACGCGGGACCAAGCACAGATACGCAGTATTTT. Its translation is CASSYAGPSTDTQYF.

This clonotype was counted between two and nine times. For the CDR3, the DNA is TGTGCCAGCAGCTTACCCTGGGATGGCTACACCTTC. It yields the protein CASSLPWDGYTF. This chain connects TRBV11-2 to TRBJ1-2; D not certain. Germline CDR1 SGHAT, CDR2 FQNNGV. The V and J ends lost 2 bases and 6 bases respectively, with 7 bases between them. The CDR3 spans 12 residues.

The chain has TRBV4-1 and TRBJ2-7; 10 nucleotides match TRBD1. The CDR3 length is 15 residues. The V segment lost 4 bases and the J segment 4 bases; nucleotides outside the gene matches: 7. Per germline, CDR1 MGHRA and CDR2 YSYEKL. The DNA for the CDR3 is TGCGCCAGCAGCCGGGTGACAGGGGGCAGTTACGAGCAGTACTTC. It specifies CASSRVTGGSYEQYF.